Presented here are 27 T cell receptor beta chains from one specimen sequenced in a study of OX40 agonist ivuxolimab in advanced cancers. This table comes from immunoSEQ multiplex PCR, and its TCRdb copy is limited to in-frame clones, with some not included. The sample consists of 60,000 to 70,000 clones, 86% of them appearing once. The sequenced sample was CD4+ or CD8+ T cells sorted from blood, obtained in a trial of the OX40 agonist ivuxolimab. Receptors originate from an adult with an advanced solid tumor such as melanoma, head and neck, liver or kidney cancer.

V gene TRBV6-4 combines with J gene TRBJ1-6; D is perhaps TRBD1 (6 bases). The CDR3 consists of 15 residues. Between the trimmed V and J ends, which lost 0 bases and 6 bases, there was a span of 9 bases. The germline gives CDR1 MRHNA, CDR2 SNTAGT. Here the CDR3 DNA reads TGTGCCAGCAGTGACTCAGGCAGGGGTAATTCACCCCTCCACTTT. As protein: CASSDSGRGNSPLHF.

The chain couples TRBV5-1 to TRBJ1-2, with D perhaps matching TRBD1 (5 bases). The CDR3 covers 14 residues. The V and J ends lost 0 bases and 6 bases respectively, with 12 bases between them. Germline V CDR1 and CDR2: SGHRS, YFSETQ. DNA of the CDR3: TGCGCCAGCAGCTTGGGTGAGGGGAATGATGGCTACACCTTC. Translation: CASSLGEGNDGYTF.

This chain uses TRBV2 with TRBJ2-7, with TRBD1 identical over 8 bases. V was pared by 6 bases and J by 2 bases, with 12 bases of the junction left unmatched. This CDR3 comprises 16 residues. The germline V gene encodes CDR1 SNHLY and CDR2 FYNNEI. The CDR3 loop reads CASRDPQGGYPYEQYF. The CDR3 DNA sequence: TGTGCCAGCAGGGACCCACAGGGGGGCTATCCCTACGAGCAGTACTTC.

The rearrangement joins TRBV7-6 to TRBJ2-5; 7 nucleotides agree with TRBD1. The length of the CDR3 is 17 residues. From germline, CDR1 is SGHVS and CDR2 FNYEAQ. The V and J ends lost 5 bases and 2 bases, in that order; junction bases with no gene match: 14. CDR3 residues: CASSPSPTGLVQETQYF. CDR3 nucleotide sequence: TGTGCCAGCAGCCCTTCCCCGACAGGGCTAGTACAAGAGACCCAGTACTTC.

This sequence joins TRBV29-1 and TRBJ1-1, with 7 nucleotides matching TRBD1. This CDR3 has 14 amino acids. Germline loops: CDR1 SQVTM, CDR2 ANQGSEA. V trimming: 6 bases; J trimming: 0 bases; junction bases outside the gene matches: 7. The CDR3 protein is CSVGQGGMNTEAFF. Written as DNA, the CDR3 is TGCAGCGTGGGGCAGGGGGGGATGAACACTGAAGCTTTCTTT. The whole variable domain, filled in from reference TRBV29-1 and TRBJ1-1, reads SAVISQKPSRDICQRGTSLTIQCQVDSQVTMMFWYRQQPGQSLTLIATANQGSEATYESGFVIDKFPISRPNLTFSTLTVSNMSPEDSSIYLCSVGQGGMNTEAFFGQGTRLTVV.

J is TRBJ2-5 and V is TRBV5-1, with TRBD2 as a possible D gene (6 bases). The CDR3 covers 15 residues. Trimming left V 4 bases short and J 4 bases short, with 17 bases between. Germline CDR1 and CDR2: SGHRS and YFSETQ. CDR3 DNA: TGCGCCAGCAGCACGTTCTCGAGGGGACTAGAGACCCAGTACTTC. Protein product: CASSTFSRGLETQYF.

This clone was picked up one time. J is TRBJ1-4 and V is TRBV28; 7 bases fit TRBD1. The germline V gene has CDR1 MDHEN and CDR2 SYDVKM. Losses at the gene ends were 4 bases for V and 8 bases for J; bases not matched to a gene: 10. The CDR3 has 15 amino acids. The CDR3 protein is CASSSYRGPREKLFF. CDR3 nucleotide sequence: TGTGCCAGCAGTTCCTACAGGGGCCCTCGGGAAAAACTGTTTTTT.

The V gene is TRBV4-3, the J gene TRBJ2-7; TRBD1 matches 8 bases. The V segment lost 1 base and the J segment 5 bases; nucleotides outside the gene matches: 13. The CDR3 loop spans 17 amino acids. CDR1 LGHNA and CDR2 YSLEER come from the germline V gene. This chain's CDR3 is CASSQAHTGTGGDEQYF. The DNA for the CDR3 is TGCGCCAGCAGCCAAGCGCATACCGGGACAGGCGGCGACGAGCAGTACTTC.

The DNA of the CDR3 is TGCGCCAGCAGCTTGGGAGGCGGATACGCCACAGATACGCAGTATTTT. Translating gives CASSLGGGYATDTQYF. This chain links TRBV5-1 with TRBJ2-3; D remains unclear. Germline CDR1 and CDR2: SGHRS and YFSETQ. This CDR3 has 16 residues. With 0 bases removed from V and 2 bases from J, the gap between germline ends came to 13 bases.

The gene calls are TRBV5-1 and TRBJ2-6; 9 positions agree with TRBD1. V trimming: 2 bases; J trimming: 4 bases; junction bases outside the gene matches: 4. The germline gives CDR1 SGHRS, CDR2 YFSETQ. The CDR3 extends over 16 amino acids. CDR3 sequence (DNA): TGCGCCAGCAGCTTAACAGGGGGCGAAGGGGCCAACGTCCTGACTTTC. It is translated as CASSLTGGEGANVLTF.

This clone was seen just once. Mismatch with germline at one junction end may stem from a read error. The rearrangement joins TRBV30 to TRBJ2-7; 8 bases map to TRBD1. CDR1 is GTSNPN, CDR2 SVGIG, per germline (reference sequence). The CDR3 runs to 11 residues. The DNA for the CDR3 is TGTGCCCGAATGGACGCAGGGGGCTGGCACTTC. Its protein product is CARMDAGGWHF.

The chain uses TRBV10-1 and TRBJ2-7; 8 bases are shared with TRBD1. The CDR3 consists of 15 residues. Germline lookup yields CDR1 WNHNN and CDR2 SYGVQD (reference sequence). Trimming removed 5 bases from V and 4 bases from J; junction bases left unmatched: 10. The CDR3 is CASSPRTGTGYEQYF. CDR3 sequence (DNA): TGCGCCAGCAGTCCTAGGACAGGGACGGGTTACGAGCAGTACTTC.

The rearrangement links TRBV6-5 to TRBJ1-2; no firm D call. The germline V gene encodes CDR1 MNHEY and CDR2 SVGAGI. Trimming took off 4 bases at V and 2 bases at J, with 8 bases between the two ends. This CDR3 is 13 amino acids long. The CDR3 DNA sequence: TGTGCCAGCAGTTTGGGCAAGAACTATGGCTACACCTTC. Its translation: CASSLGKNYGYTF.

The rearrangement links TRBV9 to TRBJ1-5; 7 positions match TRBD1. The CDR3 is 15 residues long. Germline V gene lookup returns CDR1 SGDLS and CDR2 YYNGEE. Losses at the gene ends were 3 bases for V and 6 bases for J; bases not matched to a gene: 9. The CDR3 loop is CASSADQGGGQPQHF. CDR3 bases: TGTGCCAGCAGCGCCGATCAGGGGGGTGGTCAGCCCCAGCATTTT.

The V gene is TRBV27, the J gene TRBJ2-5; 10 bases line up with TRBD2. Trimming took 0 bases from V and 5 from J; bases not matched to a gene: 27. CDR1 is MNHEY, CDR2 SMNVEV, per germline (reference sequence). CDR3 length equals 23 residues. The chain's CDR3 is CASSLSPGGLAGGLPRRGETQYF. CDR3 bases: TGTGCCAGCAGTTTATCGCCGGGCGGTTTAGCGGGGGGCCTTCCACGGCGAGGTGAGACCCAGTACTTC.

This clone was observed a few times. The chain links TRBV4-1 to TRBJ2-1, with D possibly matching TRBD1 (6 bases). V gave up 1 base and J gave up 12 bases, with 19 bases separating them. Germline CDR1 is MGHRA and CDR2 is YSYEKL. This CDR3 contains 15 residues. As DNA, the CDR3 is TGCGCCAGCAGCCAAGTAGGGGGTACACAGGGATGGCAGTTCTTC. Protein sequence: CASSQVGGTQGWQFF.

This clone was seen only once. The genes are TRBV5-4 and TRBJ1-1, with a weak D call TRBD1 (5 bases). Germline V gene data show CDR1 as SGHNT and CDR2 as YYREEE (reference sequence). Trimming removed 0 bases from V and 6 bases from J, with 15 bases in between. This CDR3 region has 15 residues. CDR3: CASSLGGSLGAEAFF. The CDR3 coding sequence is TGTGCCAGCAGCTTGGGGGGTTCATTAGGGGCTGAAGCTTTCTTT. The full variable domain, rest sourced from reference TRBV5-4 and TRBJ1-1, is ETGVTQSPTHLIKTRGQQVTLRCSSQSGHNTVSWYQQALGQGPQFIFQYYREEENGRGNFPPRFSGLQFPNYSSELNVNALELDDSALYLCASSLGGSLGAEAFFGQGTRLTVV.

CDR3 coding DNA: TGTGCCAGCAGCCCAGCGGGAGCCATCTCCTACAATGAGCAGTTCTTC. Its translation is CASSPAGAISYNEQFF. The chain couples TRBV7-9 to TRBJ2-1, with 8 bases fitting TRBD2. The CDR3 extends over 16 amino acids. In germline, CDR1 is SEHNR, CDR2 FQNEAQ (reference sequence). V shed 5 bases, J shed 0 bases, and the junction held 6 bases outside the gene matches.

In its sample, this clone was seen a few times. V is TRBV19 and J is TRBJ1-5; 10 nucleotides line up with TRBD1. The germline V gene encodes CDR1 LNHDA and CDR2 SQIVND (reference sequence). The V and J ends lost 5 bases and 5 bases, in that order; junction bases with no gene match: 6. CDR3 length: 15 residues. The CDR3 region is CASSARDRGDQPQHF. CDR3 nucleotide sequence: TGTGCCAGTAGTGCCCGGGACAGGGGCGATCAGCCCCAGCATTTT. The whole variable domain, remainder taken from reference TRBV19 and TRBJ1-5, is DGGITQSPKYLFRKEGQNVTLSCEQNLNHDAMYWYRQDPGQGLRLIYYSQIVNDFQKGDIAEGYSVSREKKESFPLTVTSAQKNPTAFYLCASSARDRGDQPQHFGDGTRLSIL.

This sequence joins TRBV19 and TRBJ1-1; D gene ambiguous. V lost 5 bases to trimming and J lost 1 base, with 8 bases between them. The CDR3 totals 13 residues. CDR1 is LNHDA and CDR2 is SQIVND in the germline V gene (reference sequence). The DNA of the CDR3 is TGTGCCAGTAGTGTTCCAGGGAACACTGAAGCTTTCTTT. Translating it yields CASSVPGNTEAFF.

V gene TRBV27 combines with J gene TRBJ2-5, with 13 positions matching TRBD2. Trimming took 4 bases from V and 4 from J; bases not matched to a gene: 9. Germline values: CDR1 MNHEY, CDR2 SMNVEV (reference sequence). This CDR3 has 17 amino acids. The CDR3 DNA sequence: TGTGCCAGCAGTTCCAGGACTAGCGGGGGTTCGTTAGAGACCCAGTACTTC. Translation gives CASSSRTSGGSLETQYF.

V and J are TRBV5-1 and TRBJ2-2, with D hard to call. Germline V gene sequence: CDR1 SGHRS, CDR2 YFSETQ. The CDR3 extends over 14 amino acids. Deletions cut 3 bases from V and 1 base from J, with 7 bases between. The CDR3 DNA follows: TGCGCCAGCAGCTCAAATATGAACACCGGGGAGCTGTTTTTT. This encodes CASSSNMNTGELFF.

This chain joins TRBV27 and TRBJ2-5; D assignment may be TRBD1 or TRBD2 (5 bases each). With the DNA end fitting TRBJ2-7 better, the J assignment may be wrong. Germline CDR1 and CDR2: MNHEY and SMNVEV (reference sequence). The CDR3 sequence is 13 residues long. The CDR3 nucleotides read TGTGCCAGCTCGTGGGACGAAACCTACGAGCAGTACTTC. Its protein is CASSWDETYEQYF.

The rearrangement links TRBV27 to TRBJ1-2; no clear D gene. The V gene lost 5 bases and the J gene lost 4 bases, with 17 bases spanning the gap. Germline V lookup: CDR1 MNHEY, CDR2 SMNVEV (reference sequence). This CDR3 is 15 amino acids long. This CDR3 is CASSKSSGSSYGYTF. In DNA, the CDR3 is TGTGCCAGCAGTAAGAGTAGTGGGTCATCCTATGGCTACACCTTC.

The CDR3 coding sequence is TGTGCCAGCATAAAAGCCGGGACCGGGGAGCTGTTTTTT. Its translation: CASIKAGTGELFF. The chain links TRBV6-5 to TRBJ2-2, with D hard to call. The CDR3 totals 13 residues. CDR1 is MNHEY and CDR2 is SVGAGI in the germline V gene. V dropped 7 bases and J dropped 5 bases, with 11 bases sitting between them.

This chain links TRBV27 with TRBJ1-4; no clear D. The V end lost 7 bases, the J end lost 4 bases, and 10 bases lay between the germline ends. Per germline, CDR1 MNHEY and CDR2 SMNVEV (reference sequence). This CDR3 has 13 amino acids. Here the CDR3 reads CASMGRNNEKLFF. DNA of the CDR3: TGTGCCAGCATGGGCAGGAATAATGAAAAACTGTTTTTT.

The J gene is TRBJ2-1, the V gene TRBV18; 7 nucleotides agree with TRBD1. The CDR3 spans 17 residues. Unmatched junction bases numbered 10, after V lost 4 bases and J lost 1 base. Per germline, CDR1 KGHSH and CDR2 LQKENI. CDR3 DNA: TGTGCCAGCTCACTCCGACAGGGAAGGGAGTCCTACAATGAGCAGTTCTTC. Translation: CASSLRQGRESYNEQFF.